This TCR beta chain was retrieved from a study of T cells after somatic rescue of genetic block. TCRdb's table, derived via immunoSEQ multiplex PCR, lists solely in-frame clones and lacks some. In the table there are about 6,800 clones, 70% to 90% of which are singletons. The CDR3 contains 14 residues. Germline CDR1 is LNHNV and CDR2 is YYDKDF (reference sequence). Trimming pared 1 base from V and 8 bases from J, leaving 11 bases between. The V call is TRBV15, the J call TRBJ1-4; D ambiguous. The receptor comes from a boy aged 5 to 17. The sample was peripheral blood mononuclear cells (PBMCs). CDR3 region: CATSRGRVGEKLFF. The CDR3 DNA reads as TGTGCCACCAGCAGAGGGCGGGTAGGGGAAAAACTGTTTTTT.